This TCR beta chain was captured in a study of cytomegalovirus exposure and HLA in healthy donors. Study details: A prior analysis found 100 million to 140 million unique TCR beta sequences from some 190 million T cells. The study placed around 80% of its 350 to 450 genotyped donors in the Caucasian-associated ancestry cluster.

V lost 6 bases and J 3 bases, leaving 11 bases between the germline ends. CDR1 is MDHEN and CDR2 is SYDVKM in the germline V gene. The CDR3 totals 14 residues. Study observations and caveats: A later analysis reportedly identified an Asian-associated ancestry cluster as carrying fewer N-insertions than the approximately 640-donor mean.

This PCR relied on a set of 60 Vbeta primers and 13 Jbeta primers. Sequencing used immunoSEQ multiplex PCR; TCRdb keeps in-frame clones, though not all of them. Among approximately 100,000 clones listed, about 75% were seen once. Details on this clone: Antigen unknown.

Source material: PBMCs. The clonotype originates from a male donor in good health and CMV-seropositive. J is TRBJ1-4 and V is TRBV28; D unclear. CDR3 region: CASRRVIPNEKLFF. CDR3 coding DNA: TGTGCCAGCAGGCGGGTAATTCCTAATGAAAAACTGTTTTTT.